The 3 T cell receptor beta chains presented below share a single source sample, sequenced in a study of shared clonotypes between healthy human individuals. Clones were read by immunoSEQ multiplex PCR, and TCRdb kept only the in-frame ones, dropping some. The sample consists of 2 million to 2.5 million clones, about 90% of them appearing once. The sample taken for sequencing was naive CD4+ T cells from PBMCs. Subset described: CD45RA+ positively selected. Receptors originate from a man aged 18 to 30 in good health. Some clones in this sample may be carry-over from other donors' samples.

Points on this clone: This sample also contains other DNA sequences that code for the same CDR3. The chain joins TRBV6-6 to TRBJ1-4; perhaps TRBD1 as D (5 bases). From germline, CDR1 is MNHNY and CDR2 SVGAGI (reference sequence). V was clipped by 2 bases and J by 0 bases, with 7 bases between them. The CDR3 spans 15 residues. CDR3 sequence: CASSYRGATNEKLFF. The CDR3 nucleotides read TGTGCCAGCAGTTACCGAGGGGCAACTAATGAAAAACTGTTTTTT.

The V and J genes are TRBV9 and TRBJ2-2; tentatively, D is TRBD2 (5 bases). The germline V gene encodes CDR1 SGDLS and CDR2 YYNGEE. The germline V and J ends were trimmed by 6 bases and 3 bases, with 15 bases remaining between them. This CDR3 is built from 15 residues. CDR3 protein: CASTRRGRDTGELFF. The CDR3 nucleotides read TGTGCCAGCACCCGTCGAGGGCGCGACACCGGGGAGCTGTTTTTT.

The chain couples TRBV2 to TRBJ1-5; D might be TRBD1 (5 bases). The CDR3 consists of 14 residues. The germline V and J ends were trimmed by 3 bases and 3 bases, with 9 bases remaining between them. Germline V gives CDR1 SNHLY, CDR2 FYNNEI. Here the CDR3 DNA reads TGTGCCAGCAGTGACGACAGACTCAATCAGCCCCAGCATTTT. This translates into CASSDDRLNQPQHF.